This T cell receptor beta chain is from a study of T cell repertoires in cytomegalovirus infection. On the study more broadly: Public TCR beta signatures provided an indication of both CMV infection and a matching HLA type.

Comment on this clonotype: Its antigen is not identified.

MiXCR, run by TCRdb on the reads, gives a single entry per CDR3 protein. The repertoire consists of hundreds of thousands of distinct CDR3 sequences, with 35% occurring once and the leading ten covering under 3%. Germline V lookup: CDR1 MGHRA, CDR2 YSYEKL. The CDR3 runs to 14 residues. Trimming removed 0 bases from V and 9 bases from J, with 12 bases in between. Whole-study findings and limits: Using cumulative public TCR beta family frequency, the authors identified those who carried CMV together with the relevant HLA. Clonotypes of TCR beta that were HLA-C-restricted and CMV-specific dominated the ex vivo response.

Sequencing was performed on PBMCs. The V and J genes are TRBV4-1 and TRBJ1-5; D uncertain. This clonotype was sampled from a human donor in good health (CMV status not recorded). Some clones in this sample may be carry-over from other donors' samples. The CDR3: CASSQDPGEGPQHF. Written as DNA, the CDR3 is TGCGCCAGCAGCCAAGACCCTGGCGAAGGGCCCCAGCATTTT.